Presented here are 6 T cell receptor beta chains from one specimen sequenced in a study of cytomegalovirus exposure and HLA in healthy donors. Primers included in the PCR were 60 Vbeta and 13 Jbeta primers. The protocol was immunoSEQ multiplex PCR, while the TCRdb copy is restricted to in-frame clones and leaves out a portion. Among 110,000 or so clones listed, around 70% were seen once. The specimen was PBMCs. These receptors came from a woman in her thirties or forties in good health and CMV-seropositive.

Only one count was recorded for this clone. The chain has TRBV5-4 and TRBJ2-1; 10 bases align to TRBD2. V lost 1 base and J lost 3; bases outside the gene matches: 1. Germline V lookup: CDR1 SGHNT, CDR2 YYREEE (reference sequence). The CDR3 extends over 15 amino acids. The CDR3 protein is CASSLSSGSYNEQFF. The CDR3 nucleotides are TGTGCCAGCAGCTTGTCTAGCGGGAGCTACAATGAGCAGTTCTTC. Variable domain in full (rest from reference TRBV5-4 and TRBJ2-1): ETGVTQSPTHLIKTRGQQVTLRCSSQSGHNTVSWYQQALGQGPQFIFQYYREEENGRGNFPPRFSGLQFPNYSSELNVNALELDDSALYLCASSLSSGSYNEQFFGPGTRLTVL.

This chain connects TRBV30 to TRBJ1-1; 8 positions agree with TRBD1. The CDR3 runs 16 residues. The trim removed 3 bases at V and 1 base at J, leaving 10 bases unmatched. Germline assignment: CDR1 GTSNPN and CDR2 SVGIG (reference sequence). The CDR3: CAWRRQGPSQNTEAFF. CDR3 in DNA: TGTGCCTGGAGGCGACAGGGGCCGTCTCAGAACACTGAAGCTTTCTTT.

A few counts support this clone. This chain joins TRBV5-1 and TRBJ2-1, with 8 bases lining up with TRBD1. The length of the CDR3 is 15 residues. V gave up 4 bases and J gave up 5 bases; unmatched junction bases: 8. The V gene's germline CDR1 is SGHRS and CDR2 YFSETQ. The CDR3 coding sequence is TGCGCCAGCAGCCGGGACAGGCCTTTCCACAATGAGCAGTTCTTC. Its protein product is CASSRDRPFHNEQFF. Supplemented by reference TRBV5-1 and TRBJ2-1, the full variable domain reads KAGVTQTPRYLIKTRGQQVTLSCSPISGHRSVSWYQQTPGQGLQFLFEYFSETQRNKGNFPGRFSGRQFSNSRSEMNVSTLELGDSALYLCASSRDRPFHNEQFFGPGTRLTVL.

This chain uses TRBV18 with TRBJ2-6; no firm D call. CDR1 and CDR2 from the germline V gene are KGHSH and LQKENI. The CDR3 runs to 18 residues. The V end lost 1 base, the J end lost 1 base, and 14 bases lay between the germline ends. The CDR3 DNA reads as TGTGCCAGCTCACCACGGGCACCACGGCCTTCTGGGGCCAACGTCCTGACTTTC. This encodes CASSPRAPRPSGANVLTF.

This clone was seen only once. This sequence joins TRBV29-1 and TRBJ2-5; D possibly corresponds to TRBD1 (6 bases). The ends were cut back, 7 bases at V and 1 base at J, with 10 bases in the middle. The CDR3 covers 12 residues. Germline V lookup: CDR1 SQVTM, CDR2 ANQGSEA. In DNA form, the CDR3 reads TGCAGCGGCCAGACAGGCCAAGAGACCCAGTACTTC. Protein product: CSGQTGQETQYF.

The chain couples TRBV6-1 to TRBJ2-7, with D tentatively TRBD2 (5 bases). Germline CDR1 reads MNHNS; CDR2 reads SASEGT. The CDR3 length is 15 residues. V lost 2 bases, J lost 2 bases, and 13 bases lay in between. The CDR3 loop is CASSEPGRVTYEQYF. The DNA for the CDR3 is TGTGCCAGCAGTGAACCCGGGCGGGTTACCTACGAGCAGTACTTC.